Shown below are 3 T cell receptor beta chains from a single sample sequenced in a study of blood T cell repertoires in COVID-19. The method was immunoSEQ multiplex PCR; TCRdb's version includes in-frame clones alone and lacks a portion of them. The table shows some 100,000 clones, with roughly 87% occurring only once. The sequenced sample was peripheral blood. All receptors come from a human donor in a cohort sampled during active COVID-19.

This chain joins TRBV3-1 (or the pseudogene TRBV3-2) and TRBJ2-5; D is undetermined. V lost 1 base to trimming and J lost 2 bases, with 8 bases between them. CDR1 LGHDT and CDR2 YNNKEL come from the germline V gene (reference sequence). The CDR3 runs 14 residues. CDR3 protein: CASSQVRVQETQYF. In DNA form, the CDR3 reads TGTGCCAGCAGCCAAGTCCGCGTACAAGAGACCCAGTACTTC.

The J gene is TRBJ1-4, the V gene TRBV2; D gene unclear. The CDR3 has 16 residues. The V end was cut by 6 bases, the J end by 0 bases, with 14 bases between. In germline, CDR1 is SNHLY, CDR2 FYNNEI. For the CDR3, the DNA is TGTGCCAGCAGGCCGACACCGGTTGCAACTAATGAAAAACTGTTTTTT. Residues: CASRPTPVATNEKLFF. The full variable domain, rest sourced from reference TRBV2 and TRBJ1-4, is EPEVTQTPSHQVTQMGQEVILRCVPISNHLYFYWYRQILGQKVEFLVSFYNNEISEKSEIFDDQFSVERPDGSNFTLKIRSTKLEDSAMYFCASRPTPVATNEKLFFGSGTQLSVL.

This sequence joins TRBV19 and TRBJ1-1, with 9 bases lining up with TRBD1. Germline CDR1 LNHDA, CDR2 SQIVND (reference sequence). V was clipped by 3 bases and J by 1 base; unmatched bases: 9. The length of the CDR3 is 17 residues. The chain's CDR3 is CASSIPSGQGRNTEAFF. The CDR3, as DNA: TGTGCCAGTAGTATTCCATCTGGACAGGGGCGGAACACTGAAGCTTTCTTT.